This entry is about one TCR beta chain. What this receptor recognizes is not known. Per-base quality was not reported, and no clone a single base away is much larger than it. The data were obtained in a study of blood T cells in healthy people across ages (dated by TCRdb to 2014 to 2015). A note on the overall study: Template switching captured roughly one uniquely barcoded TCR beta cDNA molecule per two T cells in model experiments. Using deep sequencing normalized with unique cDNA molecular identifiers, the study measured how TCR beta repertoire diversity changes with age. The donors were divided into four age groups: young (average around 16 years), middle-aged (approximately 39), aged (about 60) and long-lived (about 90). To avoid experimental bias, donors of different ages were distributed randomly across sequencing lanes. Using the same blood draw, the study looked at two additional independent replicas of 1 million unique cDNA reads for two donors, one aged 18 to 30 and the other aged 80 or older. The full study reports these points: As age increased, observed TCR beta diversity per million T cells dropped in a roughly linear way, and a significant reduction was already evident by age 40. A strong correlation was found between observed TCR beta diversity and the percentage of naive T cells measured by flow cytometry. The long-lived group showed more naive CD4+ T cells, fewer expanded clones and increased TCR diversity than the aged group, suggesting age selection. Estimates of total diversity based on one million sequenced T cells were considered lower bounds and underestimates. Bulk unsorted PBMC profiling prevented conclusive comparison of naive and antigen-experienced compartments. Donor CMV infection status was unknown, potentially confounding age-related changes in expanded clonotypes.

Library prep was done by 5' RACE. The data were produced on an Illumina HiSeq 2500. A second about 7 to 12 cycle PCR used a sample-barcoded 5' primer and a J-beta primer mix. Each TCR beta cDNA molecule received a unique molecular identifier from a template-switch 5' adaptor carrying 12 random nucleotides. At least 3 million CDR3-containing paired-end reads were obtained from each sample. The Mint cDNA synthesis kit, primed by a TRBC-specific oligonucleotide, was used to synthesize first-strand cDNA from all RNA. Following uracil-DNA glycosylase treatment, a first 18-cycle PCR with universal primers M1SS and BC2_uni_R was performed on all cDNA. Turning to the authors' computational methods: For normalization, 1 million high-quality reads were randomly selected from each sample, with every read carrying a distinct molecular identifier. Reads with shared molecular identifiers were discarded instead of being binned into consensus sequences. MiTCR, with a Q25 quality threshold and the strictest error-elimination algorithm, was used for CDR3 identification, clonotype clustering and error correction. A nonparametric unseen species model with Euler transformation was used to estimate lower-bound total TCR beta diversity. TCRdb's own reprocessing of the public reads used fastp at Q25 and MiXCR and kept productive beta chains. Rows merge per CDR3 protein into single entries with the most common DNA and genes. The V and J calls follow TCRdb's processing rather than the paper's. This sample holds around 620,000 distinct CDR3 sequences; 27% were observed only once. 18% of the sample is taken by the ten largest.

Donors were about 36 systemically healthy Caucasian individuals from Russia aged about 6 to 100 years. Approximately 10 milliliters of peripheral blood were collected from each donor into EDTA-treated Vacutainer tubes. PBMCs were isolated by Ficoll-Paque density-gradient centrifugation, with at least 6 million obtained per sample. Trizol reagent was used to extract total RNA from the PBMCs, yielding at least 5.5 micrograms per sample. For every donor, an aliquot of PBMCs went through flow cytometry to measure the percentages of naive CD45RAhigh/CD27high T cells. From cysteine to phenylalanine, the CDR3 is 15 amino acids long. Only the CDR3 DNA stays, 45 bases, in frame from base 1. Sequences SGHRS (CDR1) and YFSETQ (CDR2) are obtained from the germline V gene. V lost 3 bases and J lost 4 bases; the stretch between them is 13 bases long.

This TCR was sampled from a woman aged 70-85 years in good health. Rearrangement joined TRBV5-1 to TRBJ2-2; the D segment could be TRBD2, given 6 matching bases. The sequenced sample consisted of blood. The DNA is TGCGCCAGCAGCTCATCTAGCGCCGGCACCGGGGAGCTGTTTTTT. This translates into CASSSSSAGTGELFF.